The 20 T cell receptor beta chains presented below share a single source sample, sequenced in a study of T-cell memory formation after mild COVID-19. One entry per CDR3 protein, called by TCRdb with MiXCR from the 5' RACE reads. The sample lists 400,000 to 500,000 distinct CDR3 sequences, 15% to 20% occurring once. Sequencing was done on a sample of PBMCs or a T cell subset sorted from them (not recorded which). The source of these receptors is an adult woman who had mild COVID-19 (a few samples of this study predate the infection). Cell type and time point are not known.

The chain uses TRBV11-2 and TRBJ2-2; 8 positions agree with TRBD1. The length of the CDR3 is 16 residues. The germline CDR1 and CDR2 sequences are SGHAT and FQNNGV. V was pared by 5 bases and J by 2 bases, with 7 bases of the junction left unmatched. CDR3 amino acids: CASSRVAGGNTGELFF. CDR3 nucleotide sequence: TGTGCCAGCAGCCGTGTGGCAGGGGGCAACACCGGGGAGCTGTTTTTT.

The chain carries TRBV15 and TRBJ1-6; no reliable D call. CDR3 length: 14 amino acids. Trimming removed 5 bases from V and 0 bases from J, with 5 bases in between. Germline CDR1 LNHNV, CDR2 YYDKDF (reference sequence). The CDR3 nucleotides read TGTGCCACCAGCGGGAGCTCCTATAATTCACCCCTCCACTTT. It translates to CATSGSSYNSPLHF.

V is TRBV24-1 and J is TRBJ2-7, with D perhaps assigned TRBD1 or TRBD2 (5 bases each). Germline assignment: CDR1 KGHDR and CDR2 SFDVKD. V lost 7 bases and J 0 bases, leaving 12 bases between the germline ends. This CDR3 is built from 14 residues. The CDR3 DNA follows: TGTGCCACCAGCGGGACGGAACGCTCCTACGAGCAGTACTTC. Amino acids: CATSGTERSYEQYF.

The J gene is TRBJ2-6, the V gene TRBV4-1; D gene uncertain. Germline V CDR1 and CDR2: MGHRA, YSYEKL. CDR3 size: 17 residues. Trimming took off 4 bases at V and 0 bases at J, with 13 bases between the two ends. The CDR3 sequence is CASSPGWIPSGANVLTF. CDR3 DNA sequence: TGCGCCAGCAGCCCCGGCTGGATCCCCTCTGGGGCCAACGTCCTGACTTTC.

The genes are TRBV27 and TRBJ1-5; a possible D gene is TRBD1 (5 bases). V lost 3 bases and J lost 7, with 19 bases in between. This CDR3 contains 16 residues. Germline V gives CDR1 MNHEY, CDR2 SMNVEV (reference sequence). CDR3 coding DNA: TGTGCCAGCAGTTTGGGGTCCCCAAATCAGGGACAGCCCCAGCATTTT. Translated: CASSLGSPNQGQPQHF.

CDR3 residues: CASSKVKGAKNIQYF. The CDR3 DNA reads TGTGCCAGCAGCAAAGTTAAGGGTGCCAAAAACATTCAGTACTTC. The genes are TRBV21-1 and TRBJ2-4. TRBV21-1 is annotated as a pseudogene. The CDR3 consists of 15 residues.

The CDR3 nucleotides read TGTGCCAGCAGCTTTGCAAGAGGGAGAGAGCCCCAGCATTTT. The encoded protein is CASSFARGREPQHF. The chain recombines TRBV5-5 with TRBJ1-5; D is unclear. Between the trimmed V and J ends, which lost 2 bases and 8 bases, there was a span of 14 bases. The germline V gene encodes CDR1 SGHKS and CDR2 YYEKEE (reference sequence). The CDR3 extends over 14 amino acids.

The rearrangement joins TRBV18 to TRBJ2-5, with D possibly matching TRBD2 (5 bases). Germline loops: CDR1 KGHSH, CDR2 LQKENI. With 2 bases removed from V and 5 bases from J, the gap between germline ends came to 9 bases. The CDR3 runs 13 residues. CDR3 sequence: CASSPGERETQYF. The CDR3 nucleotides are TGTGCCAGCTCACCAGGGGAGCGGGAGACCCAGTACTTC. The complete variable domain, with remaining parts taken from reference TRBV18 and TRBJ2-5, reads NAGVMQNPRHLVRRRGQEARLRCSPMKGHSHVYWYRQLPEEGLKFMVYLQKENIIDESGMPKERFSAEFPKEGPSILRIQQVVRGDSAAYFCASSPGERETQYFGPGTRLLVL.

In nucleotides, the CDR3 is TGTGCCACCAGACAGGGGAAGGATCAGCCCCAGCATTTT. Protein sequence: CATRQGKDQPQHF. This sequence joins TRBV24-1 and TRBJ1-5; 7 bases agree with TRBD1. J was trimmed by 5 bases and V by 7 bases; bases with no gene match: 4. The CDR3 is 13 amino acids. Germline V gene lookup returns CDR1 KGHDR and CDR2 SFDVKD.

This clonotype has more than one count but fewer than ten. The chain uses TRBV19 and TRBJ1-1; TRBD1 matches 7 bases. The germline CDR1 and CDR2 sequences are LNHDA and SQIVND (reference sequence). The CDR3 is 13 residues long. The trim removed 10 bases at V and 4 bases at J, leaving 9 bases unmatched. CDR3 protein: CAISRGKTTEAFF. The DNA of the CDR3 is TGTGCCATAAGCAGGGGGAAGACCACTGAAGCTTTCTTT.

This clonotype has just a few counts. V gene TRBV3-1 combines with J gene TRBJ2-7; 9 nucleotides line up with TRBD2. Germline trimming cut 3 bases from V and 3 bases from J; bases unmatched to any gene: 9. CDR3 size: 16 residues. The germline CDR1 and CDR2 sequences are LGHDT and YNNKEL (reference sequence). CDR3 residues: CASSHSGGPPNYEQYF. For the CDR3, the DNA is TGTGCCAGCAGCCACAGCGGGGGGCCCCCCAACTACGAGCAGTACTTC.

The chain carries TRBV7-9 and TRBJ2-1; 11 positions match TRBD2. The CDR3 has 14 amino acids. V lost 3 bases to trimming and J lost 11 bases; unmatched junction nucleotides: 6. CDR1 SEHNR and CDR2 FQNEAQ come from the germline V gene (reference sequence). The DNA of the CDR3 is TGTGCCAGCAGCTTTGGGACTAGCGGAGTCAAGCAGTTCTTC. Protein sequence: CASSFGTSGVKQFF.

V gene TRBV6-1 combines with J gene TRBJ2-3; perhaps TRBD1 as D (5 bases). Germline loops: CDR1 MNHNS, CDR2 SASEGT. The CDR3 sequence is 13 residues long. V was cut by 7 bases and J by 3 bases, with 11 bases left in between. The CDR3 sequence: CASTVQGTDTQYF. The CDR3 bases are TGTGCCAGCACGGTTCAGGGTACAGATACGCAGTATTTT.

The V and J genes are TRBV20-1 and TRBJ2-3; a weak D match, TRBD2 (6 bases). Germline V gives CDR1 DFQATT, CDR2 SNEGSKA (reference sequence). V lost 3 bases and J 4 bases, leaving 20 bases between the germline ends. There are 16 residues in the CDR3. CDR3 bases: TGCAGTGCTAGCCTAGGGAGGATAAGGTTAGCAGATACGCAGTATTTT. This translates into CSASLGRIRLADTQYF.

The chain joins TRBV19 to TRBJ2-7; 10 bases are shared with TRBD1. This CDR3 is built from 15 residues. With V trimmed by 1 base and J by 6 bases, 6 bases remained unmatched. In germline, CDR1 is LNHDA, CDR2 SQIVND (reference sequence). The CDR3 DNA is TGTGCCAGTAGTATAGGTGGGACAGGGGTCGTCGAGCAGTACTTC. It translates to CASSIGGTGVVEQYF.

This clonotype was seen more than once but under ten times. The chain employs TRBV29-1 and TRBJ2-7; D unresolved. Germline values: CDR1 SQVTM, CDR2 ANQGSEA. Between the trimmed V and J ends, which lost 1 base and 0 bases, there was a span of 10 bases. The CDR3 has 14 residues. CDR3 coding DNA: TGCAGCGTTGAAGTGGGAACAAACTCCTACGAGCAGTACTTC. Its protein product is CSVEVGTNSYEQYF.

This clonotype has ten or more counts. This chain links TRBV7-2 with TRBJ2-2; 8 nucleotides align to TRBD2. Germline-derived CDR1 and CDR2 are SGHTA and FQGNSA. This CDR3 spans 15 amino acids. Trimming cost V 5 bases and J 6 bases; bases outside gene matches: 8. This CDR3 reads CASSPDGGAAGELFF. As DNA, the CDR3 is TGTGCCAGCAGCCCAGACGGGGGGGCAGCCGGGGAGCTGTTTTTT.

This clonotype was recorded a few times. The J gene is TRBJ2-5, the V gene TRBV20-1; the match to TRBD2 covers 9 bases. The CDR3 extends over 16 amino acids. The V gene's germline CDR1 is DFQATT and CDR2 SNEGSKA (reference sequence). The V gene end was trimmed by 0 bases and the J gene end by 4 bases; junction bases not matched to a gene: 9. This CDR3 is CSARESGSGRRETQYF. The CDR3 DNA reads as TGCAGTGCTAGAGAGTCGGGAAGCGGGAGGCGAGAGACCCAGTACTTC.

A few counts support this clonotype. The chain is built from TRBV24-1 and TRBJ2-3; D is perhaps TRBD2 (6 bases). V lost 9 bases, J lost 6 bases, and 15 bases lay in between. Germline V gene lookup returns CDR1 KGHDR and CDR2 SFDVKD. The CDR3 totals 13 residues. Here the CDR3 DNA reads TGTGCCACCTCAAGCGCGGGACGGGATACGCAGTATTTT. This sequence encodes CATSSAGRDTQYF.

The CDR3: CASSLYSTTGELFF. The CDR3 nucleotides read TGCGCCAGCAGTCTCTACAGTACTACCGGGGAGCTGTTTTTT. The genes are TRBV23-1 and TRBJ2-2, with D hard to call. TRBV23-1 is classed as an ORF, of uncertain function. This CDR3 has 14 residues. Trimming cost V 4 bases and J 5 bases, with 11 bases left between them.